Detailed here is one T cell receptor beta chain. Original data processing: Researchers report that nucleated cell counts were estimated from reference gene primer amplification. Here immunoSEQ multiplex PCR was the method, and the copy in TCRdb shows in-frame clones only, minus some. That table supplies the V and J calls and clone size; D and trimming were determined from the DNA. The sample includes 200,000 to 250,000 clones, 88% seen only once; the top ten take around 2.9%. This entry belongs to a study of blood T cell repertoires in COVID-19. The CDR3 contains 12 residues. V gave up 5 bases and J gave up 8 bases, with 10 bases separating them. Germline V lookup: CDR1 SGHVS, CDR2 FQNEAQ.

Sequencing was performed on peripheral blood. This chain joins TRBV7-8 and TRBJ2-1; no clear D. The sequence derives from a woman aged 60 to 75 with acute or convalescent COVID-19. In DNA form, the CDR3 reads TGTGCCAGCAGCCCGCGTGTGCATGAGCAGTTCTTC. Protein: CASSPRVHEQFF.